This T cell receptor beta chain was observed in a study of blood T cells in healthy people across ages. Alongside a J-beta primer mix, a sample-barcoded 5' primer served in a second PCR lasting roughly 6 to 11 cycles. Each CDR3 protein gets one entry after TCRdb re-called the 5' RACE reads with MiXCR. This sample has approximately 810,000 distinct CDR3 sequences, with under 30% found just once. The CDR3 loop spans 15 amino acids. Trimming removed 4 bases at V and 3 bases at J, with 10 bases between. This clonotype was recorded many times. The antigen remains undetermined. Study-wide results and caveats: Age advanced and TCR beta diversity per million T cells fell, roughly linearly. Diversity of TCR beta correlated strongly with naive T cell percentage.

The chain employs TRBV12-3 or TRBV12-4 and TRBJ2-6, with a weak D call TRBD1 (6 bases). Sequencing was carried out using blood. The receptor was isolated from a woman of 80 years or more in good health. CDR3 nucleotide sequence: TGTGCCAGCAGTTCTCAGGGGAGTGGGGCCAACGTCCTGACTTTC. Translating it yields CASSSQGSGANVLTF.